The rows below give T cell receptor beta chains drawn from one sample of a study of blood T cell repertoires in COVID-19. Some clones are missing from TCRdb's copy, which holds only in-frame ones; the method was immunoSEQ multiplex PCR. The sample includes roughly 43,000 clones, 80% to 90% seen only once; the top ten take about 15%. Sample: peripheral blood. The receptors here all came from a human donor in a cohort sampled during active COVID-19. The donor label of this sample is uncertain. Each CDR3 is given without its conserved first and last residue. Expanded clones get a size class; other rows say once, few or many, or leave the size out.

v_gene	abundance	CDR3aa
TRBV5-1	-	ASSSRLRQGSYEQY
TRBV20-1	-	SASGQALRAF
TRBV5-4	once	ASSLGGSISGANVLT
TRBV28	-	ASSLSLQGSSTDTQY
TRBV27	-	ASSGLAGTLIQY
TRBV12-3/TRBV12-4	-	ASRVAGVGELF
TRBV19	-	ASRRTDNYGYT
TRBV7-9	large	ASSSRDRGRYEQY
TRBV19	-	ASSVGLAGGTSTDTQY
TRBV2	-	ASSQRTSGVPRF
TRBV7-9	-	ASSLRTSGADTQY
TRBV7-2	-	ASSSNREAGELF
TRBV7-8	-	ASSFRQGGDTQY
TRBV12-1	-	ASSFDKFRDSLLNYGYT
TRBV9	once	ASRGDIRGANVLT
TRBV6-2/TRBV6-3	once	ASSYPRTSNYGYT
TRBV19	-	ASSIDTIYNSPLH
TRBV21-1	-	ASSKVEGVASDTQY
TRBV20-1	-	SARYSTEAF
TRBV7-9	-	ASSGSDSFFGNTIY
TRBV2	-	ASSKAPSGGTDTQY
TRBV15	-	ATSRGRNRLYGYT
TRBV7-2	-	ASSLVRGLNIQY
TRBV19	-	ASRQGAGEQY
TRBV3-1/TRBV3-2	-	ASSAEGGTGELF
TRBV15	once	ATSRDRLASGAYEQY
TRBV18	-	ASSPDRGRVMNTEAF
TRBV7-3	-	ASSSSGDRTDTQY
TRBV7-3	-	ASSRHVQETQY
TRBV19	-	ASSISPSGQNYGYT
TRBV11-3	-	ASSTRGSGELF
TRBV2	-	ASRNRGHSYEQY
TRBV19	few	ASSPRQGDNSPLH
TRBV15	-	ATSRDLTVAGELF
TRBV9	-	ASSGTTNPKNIQY
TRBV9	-	ASSVDSGVYNEQF
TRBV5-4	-	ASSSKQGYTGELF
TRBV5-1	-	ASSPGEVTDTQY
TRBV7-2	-	ASSLGVLAGGQETQY
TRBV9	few	ASSATQGAGSPLH
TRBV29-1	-	SVTSGQETQY
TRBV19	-	ASSINPKSSEAF
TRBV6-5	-	ASSSGGAVETQY
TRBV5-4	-	ASSLTTRGRVTEAF
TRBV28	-	ASSRNPRGQPQH
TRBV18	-	ASSPTGAGNTDTQY
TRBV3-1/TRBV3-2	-	ASSQPGLAGVTQY
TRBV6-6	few	ASSRQTGGALGEQY
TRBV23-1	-	ASSQPVPGQGVNTEAF
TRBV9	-	ASSHQGGVEGSPLH
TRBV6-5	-	ASSGGLAGWDTQY
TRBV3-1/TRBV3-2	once	ASTSGLSSYNEQF